Given below is one T cell receptor (beta chain) in context. What it binds is unknown. TCR cDNA was made by 5'RACE template switching, adding a universal primer site and UMIs. TCRdb itself ran the 5' RACE reads through MiXCR, one entry per CDR3 protein. The top ten clones hold under 15% of a sample with around 600,000 distinct CDR3 sequences, 12% of them seen once. These data belong to a study of T cells after yellow fever vaccination. Trimming left V 3 bases short and J 4 bases short, with 17 bases between. Germline values: CDR1 MDHEN, CDR2 SYDVKM. This CDR3 has 16 amino acids. Study-wide results and caveats: Clonotypes shared by both compartments, CD4 and CD8, made up a small share.

Sequences were derived from PBMCs, sampled on the day of the yellow fever booster vaccination. The sequence was collected from a man between 25 and 39 years old who received the YFV17D yellow fever vaccine. This chain uses TRBV28 with TRBJ2-3; tentatively, D is TRBD2 (5 bases). CDR3 DNA sequence: TGTGCCAGCAGTTTGTGGGCGGGCCGCTTTCCAGATACGCAGTATTTT. Its protein is CASSLWAGRFPDTQYF.